This T cell receptor beta chain was obtained from a study of cytomegalovirus exposure and HLA in healthy donors. The study, taken as a whole, reports: Some V segments could not be told apart, so they were left out, TRBV6-2 and TRBV6-3 among them. A missense DCLRE1C variant was associated with V- and J-gene trimming of TCR beta chains in a later analysis, and an independent cohort replicated the association. In a later analysis, an Asian-associated ancestry cluster reportedly showed fewer N-insertions than the approximately 660-donor mean.

To note about this clone: Its cognate antigen is unknown.

PCR employed 60 Vbeta and 13 Jbeta primers. Profiled with immunoSEQ multiplex PCR; TCRdb holds only in-frame clones, not every one. The sample has about 74,000 clones, about three quarters seen once. The CDR3 spans 15 residues. V lost 5 bases, J lost 7 bases, and 8 bases stayed unmatched. Germline lookup yields CDR1 MNHEY and CDR2 SMNVEV (reference sequence). The sequence was collected from a woman between 40 and 50 years old in good health and CMV-seropositive. Sequenced sample: PBMCs. The chain carries TRBV27 and TRBJ2-1; 10 positions agree with TRBD1. CDR3 region: CASSKGDRGRNEQFF. The CDR3 region has the DNA TGTGCCAGCAGTAAGGGGGACAGGGGTCGGAATGAGCAGTTCTTC.